This TCR beta chain was documented in a study of T cells in Graves' hyperthyroidism and ophthalmopathy. This clonotype has a handful of counts. CDR3 length equals 15 residues. V was trimmed by 5 bases and J by 1 base, leaving 14 bases between them. Regions amplified from RNA transcripts were the TCR beta CDR3 regions. The HTBI set primed first-round TCR CDR3 RT-PCR. TCRdb re-analysed the multiplex PCR reads in MiXCR, keeping a single row per CDR3 protein. The repertoire has over 650,000 distinct CDR3 sequences, 45% of them found once; the top ten carry less than 8.5%. Specimen: peripheral blood or thyroid tissue (not recorded which). The receptor was isolated from an adult man with Graves' disease, either hyperthyroidism or ophthalmopathy (not recorded which). This chain uses TRBV12-3 or TRBV12-4 with TRBJ1-1, with D tentatively TRBD1 (5 bases). The CDR3 loop is CASSEPRAANTEAFF. The CDR3 bases are TGTGCCAGCAGTGAACCCAGGGCAGCGAACACTGAAGCTTTCTTT.